These 8 T cell receptor beta chains originate from one sample sequenced in a study of cytomegalovirus exposure and HLA in healthy donors. The PCR was carried out with 60 Vbeta primers and 13 Jbeta primers. Produced via immunoSEQ multiplex PCR; TCRdb's table is partial and in-frame only. The repertoire table contains 200,000 or so clones. Sequencing was done on a sample of PBMCs. Receptor source: a girl between 2 and 10 years old in good health and CMV-seropositive.

The chain has TRBV7-9 and TRBJ2-5, with 13 bases matching TRBD2. Germline V gene data show CDR1 as SEHNR and CDR2 as FQNEAQ (reference sequence). The V gene end was trimmed by 5 bases and the J gene end by 1 base; junction bases not matched to a gene: 4. The CDR3 spans 16 residues. CDR3: CASSPRLAGGQETQYF. The DNA for the CDR3 is TGTGCCAGCAGCCCCAGACTAGCGGGAGGCCAAGAGACCCAGTACTTC.

The chain uses TRBV7-9 and TRBJ1-1; D gene ambiguous. Germline V CDR1 and CDR2: SEHNR, FQNEAQ (reference sequence). CDR3 length: 14 amino acids. The V end lost 5 bases, the J end lost 1 base, and 11 bases lay between the germline ends. CDR3 amino acids: CASSVRVGNTEAFF. CDR3 nucleotides: TGTGCCAGCAGCGTTCGGGTGGGGAACACTGAAGCTTTCTTT. The full variable domain, completed using reference TRBV7-9 and TRBJ1-1, is DTGVSQNPRHKITKRGQNVTFRCDPISEHNRLYWYRQTLGQGPEFLTYFQNEAQLEKSRLLSDRFSAERPKGSFSTLEIQRTEQGDSAMYLCASSVRVGNTEAFFGQGTRLTVV.

The genes are TRBV28 and TRBJ2-7, with TRBD2 matching over 10 bases. V was pared by 5 bases and J by 2 bases, with 3 bases of the junction left unmatched. The CDR3 has 14 amino acids. The germline CDR1 and CDR2 sequences are MDHEN and SYDVKM. In DNA, the CDR3 is TGTGCCAGCAGTCGGACTAGCGGAACCTACGAGCAGTACTTC. Encoded protein: CASSRTSGTYEQYF.

The chain is built from TRBV7-3 and TRBJ2-2, with 12 positions matching TRBD2. The junction had 5 bases not matched to a gene; V was cut back by 5 bases and J by 7 bases. Germline CDR1 SGHTA, CDR2 FQGTGA. The length of the CDR3 is 15 residues. The CDR3: CASSRGLAGIGELFF. The CDR3 nucleotides are TGTGCCAGCAGCCGTGGACTAGCGGGAATCGGGGAGCTGTTTTTT.

The rearrangement links TRBV19 to TRBJ2-1; D is uncertain. In germline, CDR1 is LNHDA, CDR2 SQIVND (reference sequence). The V and J ends lost 6 bases and 3 bases respectively, with 9 bases between them. The length of the CDR3 is 13 residues. CDR3 DNA sequence: TGTGCCAGTAGCCACAGATACTACAATGAGCAGTTCTTC. Amino acids: CASSHRYYNEQFF.

Points on this clone: One junction end disagrees with the germline gene, perhaps due to a read error. The chain uses TRBV2 and TRBJ2-3; 14 bases map to TRBD2. The germline CDR1 and CDR2 sequences are SNHLY and FYNNEI. The CDR3 length is 12 residues. Written as DNA, the CDR3 is TGTGCCAGCAGTGGAGGACTAGCGGGAGGTGCTTTT. It encodes CASSGGLAGGAF.

The chain uses TRBV28 and TRBJ1-1; D is perhaps TRBD1 (5 bases). Germline-derived CDR1 and CDR2 are MDHEN and SYDVKM. The CDR3 sequence is 13 residues long. Between the trimmed V and J ends, which lost 6 bases and 4 bases, there was a span of 12 bases. CDR3: CASSPAGGTEAFF. CDR3 coding DNA: TGTGCCAGCAGCCCCGCGGGGGGCACTGAAGCTTTCTTT.

The CDR3 bases are TGTGCCAGCAGCCCTGGACAGTTTAATCAGCCCCAGCATTTT. This encodes CASSPGQFNQPQHF. V usage is TRBV21-1 and J usage is TRBJ1-5; the table's TRBD1 call for D was not verified on the DNA. TRBV21-1 is classified as a pseudogene. This CDR3 is 14 amino acids long.